The 14 T cell receptor beta chains below all came from one sample that was sequenced in a study of T cell responses to AZD1222 COVID-19 vaccine (dated by TCRdb to the early 2020s). Library construction relied on the immunoSEQ multiplex PCR assay. Imported from immuneACCESS, the table was reduced by TCRdb to in-frame sequences with V and J called. These copies leave out some clones; in studies compared against another copy, an unresolved V gene accounts for under half, and the cause of the remainder is not known. The sample data list more than 95,000 clones, and about nine tenths of these were observed just once. 1.1% of the sample rests with the top ten. The sample's time point label is to be understood as: baseline before first vaccination. The material sequenced was peripheral blood, taken on day 0 of AZD1222 vaccination. These receptors were taken from an adult in good health.

The V call is TRBV5-1, the J call TRBJ2-7; TRBD1 agrees at 10 bases. CDR3 size: 16 residues. Per the germline V gene, CDR1 is SGHRS and CDR2 is YFSETQ. J lost 5 bases, V lost 2 bases, and 10 bases had no gene match. The CDR3 sequence: CASSFSPTGGMDEQYF. Here the CDR3 DNA reads TGCGCCAGCAGCTTCTCCCCGACAGGGGGCATGGACGAGCAGTACTTC.

V and J are TRBV5-1 and TRBJ2-7, with 7 bases lining up with TRBD1. The CDR3 totals 13 residues. Germline assignment: CDR1 SGHRS and CDR2 YFSETQ. V dropped 4 bases and J dropped 3; count of bases not matched to a gene: 4. CDR3 coding DNA: TGCGCCAGCAGCAAATCAGGGGGCTACGAGCAGTACTTC. It yields the protein CASSKSGGYEQYF.

The V gene is TRBV5-1, the J gene TRBJ2-7; D is ambiguous. V was clipped by 2 bases and J by 2 bases, with 8 bases between them. In germline, CDR1 is SGHRS, CDR2 YFSETQ. This CDR3 region has 13 residues. DNA of the CDR3: TGCGCCAGCAGCTTACCCAAAACCTACGAGCAGTACTTC. Protein: CASSLPKTYEQYF.

The chain uses TRBV28 and TRBJ2-3; D unresolved. Germline-derived CDR1 and CDR2 are MDHEN and SYDVKM. V lost 4 bases and J lost 1, with 9 bases in between. The CDR3 sequence is 14 residues long. As DNA, the CDR3 is TGTGCCAGCAGTTCCCAACTGCGCACAGATACGCAGTATTTT. Translating it yields CASSSQLRTDTQYF.

The chain is built from TRBV7-9 and TRBJ1-5; 8 bases agree with TRBD1. This CDR3 region has 15 residues. Germline V lookup: CDR1 SEHNR, CDR2 FQNEAQ (reference sequence). J was trimmed by 7 bases and V by 4 bases; bases with no gene match: 9. CDR3 protein: CASSSGQGAKQPQHF. The DNA of the CDR3 is TGTGCCAGCAGCTCGGGGCAGGGGGCGAAACAGCCCCAGCATTTT. Based on the CDR3 plus reference TRBV7-9 and TRBJ1-5, the full variable domain is DTGVSQNPRHKITKRGQNVTFRCDPISEHNRLYWYRQTLGQGPEFLTYFQNEAQLEKSRLLSDRFSAERPKGSFSTLEIQRTEQGDSAMYLCASSSGQGAKQPQHFGDGTRLSIL.

DNA for the CDR3: TGTGCCAGCAGTTTCCGACAGGGGGATCAGCCCCAGCATTTT. It encodes CASSFRQGDQPQHF. The rearrangement links TRBV28 to TRBJ1-5; 9 nucleotides agree with TRBD1. CDR3 size: 14 residues. With V trimmed by 3 bases and J by 5 bases, 2 bases remained unmatched. Looked up from germline, CDR1 is MDHEN and CDR2 is SYDVKM.

The chain is built from TRBV3-1 (or the pseudogene TRBV3-2) and TRBJ1-5, with D unresolved. The CDR3 has 14 amino acids. The V end lost 1 base, the J end lost 4 bases, and 8 bases lay between the germline ends. The germline CDR1 and CDR2 sequences are LGHDT and YNNKEL (reference sequence). The CDR3 is CASSQGRSNQPQHF. Here the CDR3 DNA reads TGTGCCAGCAGCCAAGGCCGGTCGAATCAGCCCCAGCATTTT.

V gene TRBV9 combines with J gene TRBJ1-6; 7 bases are shared with TRBD1. The length of the CDR3 is 14 residues. Trimming took 4 bases from V and 9 from J; bases not matched to a gene: 7. CDR1 and CDR2 from the germline V gene are SGDLS and YYNGEE. The CDR3 loop reads CASSPGTVISPLHF. DNA for the CDR3: TGTGCCAGCAGCCCGGGGACAGTCATTTCACCCCTCCACTTT.

This chain uses TRBV9 with TRBJ1-1; 9 bases align to TRBD1. Germline CDR1 and CDR2: SGDLS and YYNGEE. This CDR3 is 15 amino acids long. J lost 0 bases, V lost 2 bases, and 2 bases had no gene match. Here the CDR3 DNA reads TGTGCCAGCAGCGTTTGGACAGGGGTGAACACTGAAGCTTTCTTT. It yields the protein CASSVWTGVNTEAFF.

V and J are TRBV5-4 and TRBJ1-2; tentative D call: TRBD1 (5 bases). The CDR3 totals 16 residues. The germline V gene has CDR1 SGHNT and CDR2 YYREEE (reference sequence). V lost 0 bases to trimming and J lost 8 bases, with 20 bases between them. The CDR3 DNA follows: TGTGCCAGCAGCTTGGCTGGGCAGGGTAGAGGCAGCGGCTACACCTTC. Its protein product is CASSLAGQGRGSGYTF.

The rearrangement links TRBV5-5 to TRBJ1-2; D is undetermined. CDR1 SGHKS and CDR2 YYEKEE come from the germline V gene (reference sequence). This CDR3 region has 16 residues. Trimming took off 0 bases at V and 0 bases at J, with 12 bases between the two ends. CDR3 bases: TGTGCCAGCAGCTTGGGGGCGAGGGCCGCTAACTATGGCTACACCTTC. This sequence encodes CASSLGARAANYGYTF.

The chain joins TRBV7-9 to TRBJ2-1; no clear D gene. Deletions cut 0 bases from V and 4 bases from J, with 4 bases between. Germline V gives CDR1 SEHNR, CDR2 FQNEAQ (reference sequence). The length of the CDR3 is 13 residues. The DNA of the CDR3 is TGTGCCAGCAGCTTAGCGGCATACAATGAGCAGTTCTTC. Its translation is CASSLAAYNEQFF.

This sequence joins TRBV30 and TRBJ2-1; 8 nucleotides line up with TRBD2. The V segment lost 1 base and the J segment 9 bases; nucleotides outside the gene matches: 5. CDR3 length: 13 amino acids. The germline gives CDR1 GTSNPN, CDR2 SVGIG (reference sequence). CDR3 in amino acids: CAWSGGLVGEQFF. In DNA form, the CDR3 reads TGTGCCTGGAGTGGGGGACTAGTCGGTGAGCAGTTCTTC.

This chain uses TRBV6-2 or TRBV6-3 with TRBJ1-5; D call uncertain. The germline gives CDR1 MNHEY, CDR2 SVGEGT. The CDR3 runs 13 residues. V lost 4 bases to trimming and J lost 5 bases, with 9 bases between them. The CDR3 DNA follows: TGTGCCAGCAGTTTGTTCGGAGATCAGCCCCAGCATTTT. Translating gives CASSLFGDQPQHF.